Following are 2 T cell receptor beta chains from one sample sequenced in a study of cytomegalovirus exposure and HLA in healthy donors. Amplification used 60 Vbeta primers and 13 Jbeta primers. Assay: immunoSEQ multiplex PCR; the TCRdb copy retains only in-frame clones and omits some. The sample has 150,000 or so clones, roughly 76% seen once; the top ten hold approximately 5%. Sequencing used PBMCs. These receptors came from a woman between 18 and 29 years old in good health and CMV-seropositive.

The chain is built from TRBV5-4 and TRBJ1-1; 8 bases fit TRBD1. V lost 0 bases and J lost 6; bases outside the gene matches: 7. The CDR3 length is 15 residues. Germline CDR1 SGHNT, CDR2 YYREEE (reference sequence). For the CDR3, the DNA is TGTGCCAGCAGCTTGGACCTCAGGGGGCTTCCTGAAGCTTTCTTT. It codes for CASSLDLRGLPEAFF.

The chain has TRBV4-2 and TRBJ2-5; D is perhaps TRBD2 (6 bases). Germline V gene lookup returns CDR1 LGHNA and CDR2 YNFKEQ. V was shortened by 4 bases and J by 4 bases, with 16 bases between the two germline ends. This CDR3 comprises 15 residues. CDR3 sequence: CASSRLEEFGETQYF. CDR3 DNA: TGTGCCAGCAGCCGACTAGAAGAGTTTGGAGAGACCCAGTACTTC.